These T cell receptor beta chains were read from a single sample in a study of blood T cells in healthy people across ages. TCRdb reprocessed the 5' RACE reads via MiXCR and lists one record per CDR3 protein. This repertoire shows about 930,000 distinct CDR3 sequences, just under 30% found once; its top ten account for approximately 10%. These data also featured in a second study, about T cells of mothers and their children.

What was sequenced was blood. The receptors were sampled from a middle-aged woman in good health. Both conserved end residues are part of each CDR3. The D gene is left open where the match is weak. Size values are once, few and many counts, or a class for expanded clones, and some rows have none.

cdr3_nt: TGTGCCAGCAGCTTAATTTTACGGGGGGGCGAGGCAGATACGCAGTATTTT
cdr3_aa: CASSLILRGGEADTQYF
v_call: TRBV7-2
clone_size: -
d_call: TRBD2
j_call: TRBJ2-3

cdr3_nt: TGCGCCAGCAGCTCTTCCGGGACTAGTGCTAATGAGCAGTTCTTC
cdr3_aa: CASSSSGTSANEQFF
v_call: TRBV5-1
clone_size: -
d_call: TRBD2
j_call: TRBJ2-1

cdr3_nt: TGCAGTGCTAGACCCTTCTCGGGCAACCAAGAGACCCAGTACTTC
cdr3_aa: CSARPFSGNQETQYF
v_call: TRBV20-1
clone_size: many
d_call: -
j_call: TRBJ2-5

cdr3_nt: TGTGCCAGCAGCTTAGGCCATGGGGGGGGACAAGAGACCCAGTACTTC
cdr3_aa: CASSLGHGGGQETQYF
v_call: TRBV7-2
clone_size: -
d_call: TRBD2
j_call: TRBJ2-5

cdr3_nt: TGTGCCAGCAAATCCAGGGGCGGGAGCTCCTACGAGCAGTACTTC
cdr3_aa: CASKSRGGSSYEQYF
v_call: TRBV27
clone_size: -
d_call: -
j_call: TRBJ2-7

cdr3_nt: TGTGCCAGCAGCGCCCAGGGCCCCGGGGGAGCTGAAGCTTTCTTT
cdr3_aa: CASSAQGPGGAEAFF
v_call: TRBV7-2
clone_size: -
d_call: -
j_call: TRBJ1-1

cdr3_nt: TGTGCCAGCAGCTTACAGCGGGGGTTCACAGATACGCAGTATTTT
cdr3_aa: CASSLQRGFTDTQYF
v_call: TRBV9
clone_size: -
d_call: TRBD2
j_call: TRBJ2-3

cdr3_nt: TGTGCCAGCAGTGGGACAGGACAGTATTTT
cdr3_aa: CASSGTGQYF
v_call: TRBV28
clone_size: -
d_call: TRBD1
j_call: TRBJ2-3

cdr3_nt: TGCGCCAGCAGAGCCGGACAGCGCCTCAACTATGGCTACACCTTC
cdr3_aa: CASRAGQRLNYGYTF
v_call: TRBV5-1
clone_size: few
d_call: -
j_call: TRBJ1-2

cdr3_nt: TGTGCCAGCAGCTTGGCCCCCGGGACCATACTAGCCAAAAACATTCAGTACTTC
cdr3_aa: CASSLAPGTILAKNIQYF
v_call: TRBV5-6
clone_size: few
d_call: -
j_call: TRBJ2-4

cdr3_nt: TGCGCCAGCAGCCCACGATTGACAGCGGCGAACACTGAAGCTTTCTTT
cdr3_aa: CASSPRLTAANTEAFF
v_call: TRBV5-1
clone_size: few
d_call: -
j_call: TRBJ1-1

cdr3_nt: TGTGCCAGCAGCTTAGTTCAGCGGGGAGACAATGAGCAGTTCTTC
cdr3_aa: CASSLVQRGDNEQFF
v_call: TRBV7-9
clone_size: many
d_call: TRBD2
j_call: TRBJ2-1

cdr3_nt: TGCGCCAGCAGCTCGGGGGGGCAGAAAGAGACCCAGTACTTC
cdr3_aa: CASSSGGQKETQYF
v_call: TRBV5-1
clone_size: -
d_call: TRBD2
j_call: TRBJ2-5

cdr3_nt: TGCAGTGCTAGAGGAGGGGGCACCTACGAGCAGTACTTC
cdr3_aa: CSARGGGTYEQYF
v_call: TRBV20-1
clone_size: -
d_call: TRBD1
j_call: TRBJ2-7

cdr3_nt: TGCGCCAGCAGCTTGGTGGTTTCGAGGAACACTGAAGCTTTCTTT
cdr3_aa: CASSLVVSRNTEAFF
v_call: TRBV5-1
clone_size: few
d_call: -
j_call: TRBJ1-1

cdr3_nt: TGTGCCAGCAGCTCCGGACAGCTAGTGGCAGATATGCAGTATTTT
cdr3_aa: CASSSGQLVADMQYF
v_call: TRBV7-9
clone_size: -
d_call: -
j_call: TRBJ2-3

cdr3_nt: TGCGCCAGCAGCTTGGTTTCGGCGGGAGGCGCGGATACGCAGTATTTT
cdr3_aa: CASSLVSAGGADTQYF
v_call: TRBV5-1
clone_size: -
d_call: TRBD2
j_call: TRBJ2-3

cdr3_nt: TGCAGTGCTAGAGGTCGGGGGCCGGGAGAGACCCAGTACTTC
cdr3_aa: CSARGRGPGETQYF
v_call: TRBV20-1
clone_size: many
d_call: -
j_call: TRBJ2-5

cdr3_nt: TGCAGTGCTAGCCGGGACAGGATAAATCAGCCCCAGCATTTT
cdr3_aa: CSASRDRINQPQHF
v_call: TRBV20-1
clone_size: many
d_call: TRBD1
j_call: TRBJ1-5

cdr3_nt: TGCAGTGCTCCACTTCTGGGGGAAAAACGGTTTTTT
cdr3_aa: CSAPLLGEKRFF
v_call: TRBV20-1
clone_size: -
d_call: -
j_call: TRBJ1-4

cdr3_nt: TGTGCCAGTACGATGGGCAGTGCGGTGGTAGATACGCAGTATTTT
cdr3_aa: CASTMGSAVVDTQYF
v_call: TRBV7-9
clone_size: -
d_call: -
j_call: TRBJ2-3